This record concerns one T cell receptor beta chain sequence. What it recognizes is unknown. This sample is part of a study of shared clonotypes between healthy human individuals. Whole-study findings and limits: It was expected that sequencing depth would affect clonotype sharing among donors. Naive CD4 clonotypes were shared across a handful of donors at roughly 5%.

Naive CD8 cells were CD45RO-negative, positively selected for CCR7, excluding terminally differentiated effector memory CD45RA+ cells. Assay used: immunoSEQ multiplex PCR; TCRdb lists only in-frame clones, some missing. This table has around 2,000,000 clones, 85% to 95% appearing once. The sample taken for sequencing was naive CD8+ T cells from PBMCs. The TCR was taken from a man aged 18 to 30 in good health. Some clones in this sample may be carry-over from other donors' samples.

The CDR3 sequence: CASSYGSYISYEQYF. CDR3 bases: TGTGCCAGCAGTTACGGGTCCTATATCTCCTACGAGCAGTACTTC. The chain links TRBV6-6 to TRBJ2-7; D unclear. The V gene's germline CDR1 is MNHNY and CDR2 SVGAGI (reference sequence). The CDR3 covers 15 residues. The V and J ends lost 2 bases and 0 bases respectively, with 11 bases between them.